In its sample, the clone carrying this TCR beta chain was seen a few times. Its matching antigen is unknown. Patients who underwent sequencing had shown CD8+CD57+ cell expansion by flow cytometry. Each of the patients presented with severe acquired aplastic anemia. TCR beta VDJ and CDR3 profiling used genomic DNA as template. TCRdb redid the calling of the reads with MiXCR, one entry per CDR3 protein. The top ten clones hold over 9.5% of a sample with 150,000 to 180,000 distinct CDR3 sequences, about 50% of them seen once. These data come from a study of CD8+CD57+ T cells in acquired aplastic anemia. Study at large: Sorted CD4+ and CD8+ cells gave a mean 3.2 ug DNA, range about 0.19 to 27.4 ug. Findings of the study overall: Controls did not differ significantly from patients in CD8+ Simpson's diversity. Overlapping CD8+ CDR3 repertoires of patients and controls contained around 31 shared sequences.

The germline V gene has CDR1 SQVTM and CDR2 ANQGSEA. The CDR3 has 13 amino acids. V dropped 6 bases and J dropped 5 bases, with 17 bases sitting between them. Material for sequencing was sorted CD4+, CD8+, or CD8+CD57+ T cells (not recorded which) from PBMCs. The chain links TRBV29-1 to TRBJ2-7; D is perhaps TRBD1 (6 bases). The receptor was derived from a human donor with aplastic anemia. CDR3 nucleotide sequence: TGCAGCGTCCGGACAGTCCTGTTAGACGAGCAGTACTTC. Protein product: CSVRTVLLDEQYF.